This T cell receptor (beta chain) was documented in a study of technical replicates of blood from four donors. Sequencing used immunoSEQ multiplex PCR; TCRdb keeps in-frame clones, though not all of them. Of about 88,000 clones in the sample, 95% were seen once. The CDR3 has 15 amino acids. J gave up 4 bases and V 4 bases, and 9 bases lay outside the gene matches. Germline assignment: CDR1 LGHNA and CDR2 YSLEER. This clone was seen just once. The material sequenced was T cells isolated from PBMCs. This chain joins TRBV4-3 and TRBJ2-7; TRBD2 aligns across 8 bases. The clonotype comes from a human donor in good health. As DNA, the CDR3 is TGCGCCAGCAGCCCAAGGAGCGGGAGTAGGTACGAGCAGTACTTC. Protein sequence: CASSPRSGSRYEQYF.